This T cell receptor (beta chain) was captured in a study of T-cell memory formation after mild COVID-19. The overall study: Each donor largely had its own TCR clusters. Study-wide results and limits: Largely, contracting CD4+ clones fell within CM and EM, and contracting CD8+ clones within EMRA. In pre-infection memory, a portion of responding clones appeared, which suggested that cross-reactive memory joined.

As regards this clonotype: Antigen unknown.

TCRdb reprocessed the 5' RACE reads via MiXCR and lists one record per CDR3 protein. The sample holds 500,000 to 550,000 distinct CDR3 sequences, about 20% seen once. Sequenced material: PBMCs or a T cell subset sorted from them (not recorded which). The receptor's source is an adult woman who had mild COVID-19 (a few samples of this study predate the infection). Cell type and time point are not known.

The CDR3 here is CASSQDSRERAFF. CDR3 nucleotides: TGCGCCAGCAGCCAAGACTCCAGGGAACGGGCTTTCTTT. This chain uses TRBV4-3 with TRBJ1-1; D might be TRBD1 (5 bases). Trimming took off 0 bases at V and 11 bases at J, with 13 bases between the two ends. Germline CDR1 is LGHNA and CDR2 is YSLEER. This CDR3 has 13 residues.